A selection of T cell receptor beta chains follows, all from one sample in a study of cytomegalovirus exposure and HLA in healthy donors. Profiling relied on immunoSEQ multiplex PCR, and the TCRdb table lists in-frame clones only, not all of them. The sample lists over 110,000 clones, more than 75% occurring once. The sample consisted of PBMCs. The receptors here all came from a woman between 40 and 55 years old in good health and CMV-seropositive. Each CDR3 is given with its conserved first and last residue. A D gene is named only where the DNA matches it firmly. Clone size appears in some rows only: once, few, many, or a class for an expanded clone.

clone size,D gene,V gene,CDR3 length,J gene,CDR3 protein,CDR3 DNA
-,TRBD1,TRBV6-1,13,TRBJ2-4,CASSGNRGNIQYF,TGTGCCAGCAGTGGAAACAGGGGGAACATTCAGTACTTC
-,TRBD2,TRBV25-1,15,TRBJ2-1,CASSEKGGSYNEQFF,TGTGCCAGCAGTGAAAAGGGCGGGAGCTACAATGAGCAGTTCTTC
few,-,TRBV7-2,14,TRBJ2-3,CASSLDYLTDTQYF,TGTGCCAGCAGCCTGGACTACTTAACAGATACGCAGTATTTT
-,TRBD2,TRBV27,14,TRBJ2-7,CASSLGEGSYEQYF,TGTGCCAGCAGTTTGGGGGAGGGCTCCTACGAGCAGTACTTC
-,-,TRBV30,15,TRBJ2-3,CAWSVGGTRTDTQYF,TGTGCCTGGAGTGTAGGGGGAACTCGCACAGATACGCAGTATTTT
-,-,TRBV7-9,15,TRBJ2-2,CASSPAGLGVGELFF,TGTGCCAGCAGCCCCGCAGGGCTAGGGGTCGGGGAGCTGTTTTTT
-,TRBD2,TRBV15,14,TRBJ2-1,CATSRVAGDNEQFF,TGTGCCACCAGCAGGGTAGCGGGAGACAATGAGCAGTTCTTC
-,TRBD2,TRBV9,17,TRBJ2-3,CASSVLGGLAGTDTQYF,TGTGCCAGCAGCGTCCTAGGTGGGCTAGCGGGCACAGATACGCAGTATTTT
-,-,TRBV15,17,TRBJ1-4,CATSREIGRGWVEKLFF,TGTGCCACCAGCAGAGAGATCGGGAGGGGATGGGTTGAAAAACTGTTTTTT
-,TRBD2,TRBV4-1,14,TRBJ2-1,CASSQGGGGGEQFF,TGCGCCAGCAGCCAAGGTGGAGGCGGGGGTGAGCAGTTCTTC
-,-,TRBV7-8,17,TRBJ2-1,CASSLDSVGLRSNEQFF,TGTGCCAGCAGCTTAGACTCCGTGGGACTGCGGTCCAATGAGCAGTTCTTC
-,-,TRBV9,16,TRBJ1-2,CASSVGPEWQPYGYTF,TGTGCCAGCAGCGTAGGGCCGGAGTGGCAGCCCTATGGCTACACCTTC
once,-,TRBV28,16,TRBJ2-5,CASSLSAGQTQETQYF,TGTGCCAGCAGTTTATCAGCCGGACAAACACAAGAGACCCAGTACTTC
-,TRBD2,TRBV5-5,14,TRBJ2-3,CASSLGLAGYTQYF,TGTGCCAGCAGTCTTGGACTAGCGGGATATACGCAGTATTTT
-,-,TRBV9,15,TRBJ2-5,CASSGSLARQETQYF,TGTGCCAGCAGCGGTTCTCTAGCGAGACAAGAGACCCAGTACTTC
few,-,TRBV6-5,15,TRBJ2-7,CASRKTTGPTYEQYF,TGTGCCAGCAGGAAAACGACAGGTCCTACCTACGAGCAGTACTTC
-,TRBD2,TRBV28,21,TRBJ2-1,CASSLIPGASGPKGTNNEQFF,TGTGCCAGCAGTTTAATCCCCGGGGCTAGCGGACCAAAGGGAACGAACAATGAGCAGTTCTTC